A single sample is the source of the 6 T cell receptor beta chains below, sequenced in a study of T cells in Graves' hyperthyroidism and ophthalmopathy. TCR beta CDR3 sequences were amplified from RNA transcripts. First-round RT-PCR targeting the TCR CDR3 was performed with the HTBI primer set. TCRdb ran MiXCR on the multiplex PCR reads and lists one entry per CDR3 protein. Among a few hundred thousand distinct CDR3 sequences, 15% were seen once, and the ten largest hold 30% to 35%. The sequenced sample was blood. These receptors were taken from a woman in her forties or fifties with Graves' hyperthyroidism that later progressed to Graves' ophthalmopathy.

The rearrangement links TRBV28 to TRBJ2-5, with 9 bases aligning to TRBD1. Germline CDR1 and CDR2: MDHEN and SYDVKM. V shed 4 bases and J 9 bases; nucleotides not matched to a gene: 6. This CDR3 has 13 residues. The DNA for the CDR3 is TGTGCCAGCAGTTGGACAGGGGTGGAGGCCCAGTACTTC. Its protein is CASSWTGVEAQYF. The entire variable domain, with the rest obtained from reference TRBV28 and TRBJ2-5, is as follows: DVKVTQSSRYLVKRTGEKVFLECVQDMDHENMFWYRQDPGLGLRLIYFSYDVKMKEKGDIPEGYSVSREKKERFSLILESASTNQTSMYLCASSWTGVEAQYFGPGTRLLVL.

The sample holds many counts of this clonotype. The rearrangement uses TRBV11-2 and TRBJ2-3; the match to TRBD1 covers 7 bases. In germline, CDR1 is SGHAT, CDR2 FQNNGV. This CDR3 has 15 residues. J was trimmed by 0 bases and V by 6 bases; bases with no gene match: 6. Here the CDR3 DNA reads TGTGCCAGCAGAGACAGGGTTAGAAGCACAGATACGCAGTATTTT. Its protein product is CASRDRVRSTDTQYF.

The chain carries TRBV15 and TRBJ1-3; 7 bases are a match to TRBD1. V was clipped by 5 bases and J by 4 bases; unmatched bases: 11. Per germline, CDR1 LNHNV and CDR2 YYDKDF (reference sequence). CDR3 size: 16 residues. Written as DNA, the CDR3 is TGTGCCACCAGCGGTCTCGGGACAGTCTCAGGAAACACCATATATTTT. Translated: CATSGLGTVSGNTIYF. Using reference TRBV15 and TRBJ1-3 for the parts outside the CDR3, the full variable domain is DAMVIQNPRYQVTQFGKPVTLSCSQTLNHNVMYWYQQKSSQAPKLLFHYYDKDFNNEADTPDNFQSRRPNTSFCFLDIRSPGLGDTAMYLCATSGLGTVSGNTIYFGEGSWLTVV.

The table lists this clonotype with many counts. The V gene is TRBV24-1, the J gene TRBJ2-1; D is perhaps TRBD2 (6 bases). Per germline, CDR1 KGHDR and CDR2 SFDVKD. Trimming pared 4 bases from V and 4 bases from J, leaving 19 bases between. The CDR3 is 17 residues long. This chain's CDR3 is CATSEGGFSGSYNEQFF. CDR3 bases: TGTGCCACCAGTGAAGGAGGGTTTTCTGGCTCTTACAATGAGCAGTTCTTC.

This clonotype has only a few counts. V and J are TRBV7-3 and TRBJ1-1, with a possible D match to TRBD1 (6 bases). The CDR3 runs to 16 residues. The V end lost 1 base, the J end lost 4 bases, and 16 bases lay between the germline ends. CDR1 SGHTA and CDR2 FQGTGA come from the germline V gene. The CDR3 region has the DNA TGTGCCAGCAGCTTAAATCCGGGGGCAGGAGGCACTGAAGCTTTCTTT. Protein product: CASSLNPGAGGTEAFF.

Many counts were recorded for this clonotype. V and J are TRBV6-2 or TRBV6-3 and TRBJ2-1, with D uncertain. The CDR3 is made up of 12 amino acids. Germline CDR1 reads MNHEY; CDR2 reads SVGEGT. Trimming took 4 bases from V and 2 from J, leaving 3 bases between them. CDR3 nucleotide sequence: TGTGCCAGCAGTTCCACCTACAATGAGCAGTTCTTC. Translated, it gives CASSSTYNEQFF.